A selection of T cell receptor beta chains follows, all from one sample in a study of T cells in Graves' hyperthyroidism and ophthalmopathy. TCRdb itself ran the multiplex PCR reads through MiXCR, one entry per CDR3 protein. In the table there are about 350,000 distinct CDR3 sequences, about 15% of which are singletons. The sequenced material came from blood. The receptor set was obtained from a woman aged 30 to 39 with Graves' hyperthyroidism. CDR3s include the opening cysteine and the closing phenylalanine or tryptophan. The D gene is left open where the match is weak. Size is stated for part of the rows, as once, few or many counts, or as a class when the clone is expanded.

TGTGCCAGCAATCGGGAAGCCTCCTACAATGAGCAGTTCTTC	CASNREASYNEQFF	TRBJ2-1	TRBV9	NA	few
TGTGCCAGCAGCTTGGAGGCAGGTCCCTACGAGCAGTACTTC	CASSLEAGPYEQYF	TRBJ2-7	TRBV5-5	NA	many
TGTGCCAGCAACGTCATTGATCAGCCCCAGCATTTT	CASNVIDQPQHF	TRBJ1-5	TRBV28	NA	many
TGTGCCAGTAGGGATCGACTAGCGGGAGTACAGACCCAGTACTTC	CASRDRLAGVQTQYF	TRBJ2-5	TRBV19	TRBD2	few
TGTGCCAGCAGAGCCGGGACTAGGGAGGTATATACGCAGTATTTT	CASRAGTREVYTQYF	TRBJ2-3	TRBV2	TRBD2	many
TGTGCCAGCAGTGATTGGGGATCTATCGGCCGCGAATACAATGAGCAGTTCTTC	CASSDWGSIGREYNEQFF	TRBJ2-1	TRBV2	NA	many
TGTGCCAGCACTCCAGGGTTCTCCTATAATTCACCCCTCCACTTT	CASTPGFSYNSPLHF	TRBJ1-6	TRBV28	NA	NA
TGTGCCAGTAGTATAAACGGGTACAATCAGCCCCAGCATTTT	CASSINGYNQPQHF	TRBJ1-5	TRBV19	NA	NA
TGTGCCAGCAGTACTGGGACTGTATCCTACGAGCAGTACTTC	CASSTGTVSYEQYF	TRBJ2-7	TRBV28	NA	many
TGCAGCGTCACGGTCTCTGGAAACACCATATATTTT	CSVTVSGNTIYF	TRBJ1-3	TRBV29-1	NA	NA
TGTGCCAGCAGACAAGCGGGAGGAAGGACCGGGGAGCTGTTTTTT	CASRQAGGRTGELFF	TRBJ2-2	TRBV11-2	TRBD2	few
TGTGCCAGCAGCTGGGAGGCGGGGGAGACCCAGTACTTC	CASSWEAGETQYF	TRBJ2-5	TRBV3-1	NA	few
TGTGCCAGTCGACAGGGCGAAAATTCACCCCTCCACTTT	CASRQGENSPLHF	TRBJ1-6	TRBV2	TRBD1	many
TGTGCCAGTATGGAGGCAGGCACTGAAGCTTTCTTT	CASMEAGTEAFF	TRBJ1-1	TRBV19	NA	NA
TGTGCCAGCGGCCCTCGACAGGGTCGGAATTCACCCCTCCACTTT	CASGPRQGRNSPLHF	TRBJ1-6	TRBV28	TRBD1	many
TGTGCCAGCAGCATGGACGTCTCTTTTGGGGGCTACACCTTC	CASSMDVSFGGYTF	TRBJ1-2	TRBV7-2	NA	NA
TGTGCCAGCAGTTTTTTTTTTCGAGGGCGGCAGGAAAACAATGAGCAGTTCTTC	CASSFFFRGRQENNEQFF	TRBJ2-1	TRBV12-3/TRBV12-4	NA	many
TGCAGTGCTAGACCCCGGGACAGGGCCAACGAGCAGTACTTC	CSARPRDRANEQYF	TRBJ2-7	TRBV20-1	TRBD1	few
TGTGCCAGCAGCTTATCCCTTTCTGAAGCTTTCTTT	CASSLSLSEAFF	TRBJ1-1	TRBV7-2	NA	many
TGTGCCACCAGTGATTGGACTAGTGACACCACAGATACGCAGTATTTT	CATSDWTSDTTDTQYF	TRBJ2-3	TRBV24-1	TRBD2	many
TGCAGTGCTAGTTTGGGAAATACGCAGTATTTT	CSASLGNTQYF	TRBJ2-3	TRBV20-1	NA	few
TGTGCCAGCAGTTTGGGGACAGGGTATGAAGAGACCCAGTACTTC	CASSLGTGYEETQYF	TRBJ2-5	TRBV28	TRBD1	many
TGTGCCAGCTCACCACCGGAGACTAGATACGAGCAGTACTTC	CASSPPETRYEQYF	TRBJ2-7	TRBV18	NA	many
TGTGCCAGCAGCGCGGGGGTTGGGGAGCTGGTTTTT	CASSAGVGELVF	TRBJ2-2	TRBV5-6	TRBD2	once
TGTGCCAGCAGCCAAGGCCCGGCTGTGGTTGTTACCGGGGAGCTGTTTTTT	CASSQGPAVVVTGELFF	TRBJ2-2	TRBV3-1	NA	few
TGTGCCTGGGGGGGTGGACGTGACCAGCCCCAGCATTTT	CAWGGGRDQPQHF	TRBJ1-5	TRBV30	NA	many